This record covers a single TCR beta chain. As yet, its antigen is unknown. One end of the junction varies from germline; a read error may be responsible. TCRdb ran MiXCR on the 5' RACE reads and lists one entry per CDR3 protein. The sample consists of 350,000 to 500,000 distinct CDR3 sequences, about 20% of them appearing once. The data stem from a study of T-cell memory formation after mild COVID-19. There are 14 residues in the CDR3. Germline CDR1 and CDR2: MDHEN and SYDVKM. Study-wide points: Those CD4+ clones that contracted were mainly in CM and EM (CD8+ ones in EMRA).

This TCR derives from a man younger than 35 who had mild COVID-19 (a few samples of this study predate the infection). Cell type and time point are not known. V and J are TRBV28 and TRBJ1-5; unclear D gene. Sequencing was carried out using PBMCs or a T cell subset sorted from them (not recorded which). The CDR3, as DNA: TGTGGCAGCGTCGGCCCCCTAAGCAATCAGCCCCAGCATTTT. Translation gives CGSVGPLSNQPQHF.